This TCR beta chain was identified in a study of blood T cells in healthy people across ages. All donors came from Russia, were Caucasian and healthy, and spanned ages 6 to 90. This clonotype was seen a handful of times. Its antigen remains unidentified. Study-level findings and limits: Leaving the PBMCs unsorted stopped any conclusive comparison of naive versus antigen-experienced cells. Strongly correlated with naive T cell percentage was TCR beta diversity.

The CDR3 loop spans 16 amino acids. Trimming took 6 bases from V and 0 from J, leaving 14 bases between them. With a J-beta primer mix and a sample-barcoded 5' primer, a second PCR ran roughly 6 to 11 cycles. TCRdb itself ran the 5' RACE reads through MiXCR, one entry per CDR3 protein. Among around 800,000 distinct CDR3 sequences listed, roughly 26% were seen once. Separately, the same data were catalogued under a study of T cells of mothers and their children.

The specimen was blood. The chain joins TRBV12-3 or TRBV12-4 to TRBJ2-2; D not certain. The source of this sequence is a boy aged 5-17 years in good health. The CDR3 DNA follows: TGTGCCAGCAGCCCCCCGGAACTACCGAACACCGGGGAGCTGTTTTTT. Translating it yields CASSPPELPNTGELFF.